This T cell receptor beta chain stems from a study of T cell responses to AZD1222 COVID-19 vaccine. Points from the study as a whole: Repertoires were obtained solely post-peak T cell response.

The sample holds one count of this clone. Its antigen remains unidentified. The method was immunoSEQ multiplex PCR; TCRdb's version includes in-frame clones alone and lacks a portion of them. The sample yields some 190,000 clones, nearly 95% seen once. Looked up from germline, CDR1 is LGHNA and CDR2 is YSLEER. This CDR3 has 15 amino acids. The junction had 8 bases not matched to a gene; V was cut back by 4 bases and J by 8 bases. V is TRBV4-3 and J is TRBJ1-4; 9 bases are a match to TRBD1. This material consisted of peripheral blood, taken 28 days after the second AZD1222 dose. The origin of this receptor is an adult who received the AZD1222 COVID-19 vaccine. CDR3 DNA: TGCGCCAGCAGCCGATCCGGGACAGGGTTGGAAAAACTGTTTTTT. It yields the protein CASSRSGTGLEKLFF.